The clone carrying this T cell receptor beta chain was seen a handful of times. Sequencing was performed with immunoSEQ multiplex PCR; in TCRdb, only in-frame clones are kept and a portion is missing. The sample lists about 13,000 clones; just under 85% were seen once. The source of the sample is a study of PD-1 blockade in classical Hodgkin lymphoma. Study at large: Administration of nivolumab to patients was at 3 mg/kg intravenously every 2 weeks.

Germline assignment: CDR1 SGHAT and CDR2 FQNNGV. The CDR3 spans 13 residues. Losses at the gene ends were 5 bases for V and 4 bases for J; bases not matched to a gene: 3. Noted time point: cycle 4 day 1 (C4D1), after less than 7 weeks of nivolumab. All trial patients relapsed after autologous stem cell transplantation. Thawed PBMCs were the source of CD4+ T cells, purified by magnetic negative selection. This rearrangement joins TRBV11-2 to TRBJ1-1; 8 positions agree with TRBD1. Sequences were derived from CD4+ T cells from blood, sampled before the fourth cycle of nivolumab. The receptor was isolated from a human donor with classical Hodgkin lymphoma. The DNA for the CDR3 is TGTGCCAGCAGCCCAACAGGGGGCACTGAAGCTTTCTTT. Its translation: CASSPTGGTEAFF.